A selection of T cell receptor beta chains follows, all from one sample in a study of blood T cell repertoires in COVID-19. Generated by immunoSEQ multiplex PCR, the TCRdb table keeps only in-frame clones and is missing some. Found here are 270,000 or so clones, 80% to 90% of them singletons; the top ten hold just over 6.5%. The specimen sequenced was PBMCs or T cells enriched from blood (not recorded which). All receptors derive from a woman between 50 and 59 years old who had been exposed to COVID-19. Both conserved end residues are part of each CDR3. A D gene is named only where the DNA matches it firmly. Size is omitted from some rows. Given values are once, few, many or a class for expanded clones.

d_call,v_call,clone_size,j_call,cdr3_nt,cdr3_aa
TRBD2,TRBV24-1,-,TRBJ2-1,TGTGCCACCAGTGATTTGCCAGCGGGGGCCAACAATGAGCAGTTCTTC,CATSDLPAGANNEQFF
TRBD1,TRBV7-2,-,TRBJ1-3,TGTGCCAGCAGCTTCTCGGGACAGGCTGTTGGAAACACCATATATTTT,CASSFSGQAVGNTIYF
TRBD1,TRBV29-1,-,TRBJ1-2,TGCAGCGCCAGAAGGGACAGGTCCCCTTCCGCCTTC,CSARRDRSPSAF
-,TRBV5-8,once,TRBJ2-5,TGTGCCAGCAGCGGCGGGACAGCCCAATGGGCTAAAGAGACCCAGTACTTC,CASSGGTAQWAKETQYF
-,TRBV19,-,TRBJ1-5,TGTGCCAGTAGTACGGCGATTCGAACGGGTCAGCCCCAGCATTTT,CASSTAIRTGQPQHF
TRBD1,TRBV5-6,-,TRBJ1-2,TGTGCCAGCAGCTTACAGGGGCCTTATGGCTACACCTTC,CASSLQGPYGYTF
TRBD1,TRBV28,-,TRBJ1-5,TGTGCCAGCAGTCCGGACAGGGGACCCCAGCCCCAGCATTTT,CASSPDRGPQPQHF
-,TRBV9,-,TRBJ1-1,TGTGCCAGCAGCGTAGAACAGGGCGGTAGAGCTTTCTTT,CASSVEQGGRAFF
TRBD1,TRBV7-2,-,TRBJ2-5,TGTGCCAGCGACAGGGGACAGGGGGCGTTAGAGACCCAGTACTTC,CASDRGQGALETQYF
TRBD1,TRBV27,-,TRBJ2-6,TGTGCCAGCAGTTCACACTCGGGACAGGGTTCAAGGGGGGCCAACGTCCTGACTTTC,CASSSHSGQGSRGANVLTF
-,TRBV15,-,TRBJ1-2,TGTGCCACCAGCCAGCTGCGAGGCTATGGCTACACCTTC,CATSQLRGYGYTF
-,TRBV5-1,-,TRBJ2-7,TGCGCCAGCAGCTCGGCACAGGGCTTATTACGCGAGCAGTACTTC,CASSSAQGLLREQYF
-,TRBV5-6,-,TRBJ2-7,TGTGCCAGCAGCTTGTTTACAGGTTTCCGGGACGAGCAGTACTTC,CASSLFTGFRDEQYF
TRBD1,TRBV7-8,-,TRBJ2-1,TGTGCCAGCAGCACCGGGACAGGATACAATGAGCAGTTCTTC,CASSTGTGYNEQFF
-,TRBV5-1,-,TRBJ2-3,TGCGCCAGCAGCTTGTTACAGGCCTCCGGCACAGATACGCAGTATTTT,CASSLLQASGTDTQYF
TRBD1,TRBV18,-,TRBJ2-6,TGTGCCAGCTCACCGGCGGGGACAGGGGTCTTTGGGGCCAACGTCCTGACTTTC,CASSPAGTGVFGANVLTF
TRBD1,TRBV3-1/TRBV3-2,-,TRBJ1-2,TGTGCCAGCAGCCTGGACAGGGGGAATGGCTACACCTTC,CASSLDRGNGYTF
-,TRBV13,-,TRBJ2-5,TGTGCCAGCAGCCCCCCAGACACCTTGTACCAAGAGACCCAGTACTTC,CASSPPDTLYQETQYF
-,TRBV11-2,-,TRBJ1-6,TGTGCCAGCAGCGCCCACAGGAATTCACCCCTCCACTTT,CASSAHRNSPLHF
-,TRBV7-8,-,TRBJ1-1,TGTGCCAGCAGCTTATTGGCGGTACGATGGTCGTTTACGGACACTGAAGCTTTCTTT,CASSLLAVRWSFTDTEAFF
TRBD1,TRBV9,-,TRBJ2-1,TGTGCCAGCAGTCTCGGACAGGGGGCCAATGAGCAGTTCTTC,CASSLGQGANEQFF
TRBD1,TRBV4-3,-,TRBJ1-1,TGCGCCAGCAGCCAAGATGGAGGGACAGGGGGTTATACTGAAGCTTTCTTT,CASSQDGGTGGYTEAFF
-,TRBV15,-,TRBJ2-2,TGTGCCACCAGCAGCTCCGGACAGCCCTCAACCGGGGAGCTGTTTTTT,CATSSSGQPSTGELFF
-,TRBV5-1,-,TRBJ2-3,TGCGCCAGCAGCTTTGTTGCGAGGGGCACAGATACGCAGTATTTT,CASSFVARGTDTQYF
-,TRBV2,-,TRBJ2-3,TGTGCCAGCAGGGACTATCTGGCTGGTACGCAGTATTTT,CASRDYLAGTQYF
-,TRBV28,-,TRBJ2-1,TGTGCCAGCAACCCTAGTGGGCAGGGACTCAATGAGCAGTTCTTC,CASNPSGQGLNEQFF
TRBD2,TRBV24-1,-,TRBJ2-7,TGTGCCACCAGTGAGGGGGGGAGCTACGAGCAGTACTTC,CATSEGGSYEQYF
TRBD2,TRBV6-2/TRBV6-3,once,TRBJ2-2,TGTGCCAGCAGCAGGACTAGTTCTGCCGGGGAGCTGTTTTTT,CASSRTSSAGELFF
-,TRBV28,once,TRBJ2-2,TGTGCCAGCAGTCTCCATGGGGGGGCCCGCCTTTTGACCGGGGAGCTGTTTTTT,CASSLHGGARLLTGELFF
-,TRBV10-3,-,TRBJ1-1,TGTGCCATCAAACCCAATAGGAACACTGAAGCTTTCTTT,CAIKPNRNTEAFF
-,TRBV30,-,TRBJ1-6,TGTGCCTGGAGTTGGGGGGAATATAATTCACCCCTCCACTTT,CAWSWGEYNSPLHF
TRBD1,TRBV7-2,-,TRBJ2-5,TGTGCCAGCAGCTTTTGGACAGGTGGGGAGACCCAGTACTTC,CASSFWTGGETQYF
-,TRBV10-1,-,TRBJ1-1,TGCGCCAGCACAGGGAAGCTGGGCACTGAAGCTTTCTTT,CASTGKLGTEAFF
-,TRBV2,few,TRBJ2-7,TGTGCCGGCGCGCTAGAGGTCTACGAGCAGTACTTC,CAGALEVYEQYF
-,TRBV15,-,TRBJ2-7,TGTGCCACCAGCAATGGGGAGGTCTCCTACGAGCAGTACTTC,CATSNGEVSYEQYF
TRBD1,TRBV14,-,TRBJ1-2,TGTGCCAGCAGCCAAGATTCATGGCTCAGGGGGCGGCTTGGCTACACCTTC,CASSQDSWLRGRLGYTF
TRBD1,TRBV5-4,-,TRBJ1-2,TGTGCCAGCAGCTTGGGGCCAGGGGGCGTTCGTGGCTACACCTTC,CASSLGPGGVRGYTF
-,TRBV4-3,-,TRBJ1-1,TGCGCCAGCAGCCACCTTTCGACAGATGCAAATTTGAACACTGAAGCTTTCTTT,CASSHLSTDANLNTEAFF
-,TRBV7-8,few,TRBJ2-1,TGTGCCAGCAGCTTAGCCCGCTACCATAAATTACAGAGCTCCTACAATGAGCAGTTCTTC,CASSLARYHKLQSSYNEQFF
-,TRBV24-1,-,TRBJ2-3,TGTGCCACCGGCGGCGGGGGCACAGATACGCAGTATTTT,CATGGGGTDTQYF
-,TRBV2,-,TRBJ1-4,TGTGCCAGCAGTGTGTCAGGAACTAATGAAAAACTGTTTTTT,CASSVSGTNEKLFF
-,TRBV10-3,-,TRBJ2-6,TGTGCCATCAGTCCTACTCCGACAGCCCAGCCCTCTGGGGCCAACGTCCTGACTTTC,CAISPTPTAQPSGANVLTF
TRBD2,TRBV18,-,TRBJ2-5,TGTGCCAGCTCACCTAGCCAGCTTGCGGGGGGGAAGACCCAGTACTTC,CASSPSQLAGGKTQYF
-,TRBV30,-,TRBJ2-2,TGTGCCTGGAGTGTACAAGAAGCCGGGGAGCTGTTTTTT,CAWSVQEAGELFF
-,TRBV4-3,-,TRBJ1-6,TGCGCCAGCAGCCAAGACAGGGTTTCACCCCTCCACTTT,CASSQDRVSPLHF
-,TRBV2,few,TRBJ2-7,TGTGCCAGCAGTTTAAACAGGGTCGGGCAGTACTTC,CASSLNRVGQYF
-,TRBV2,-,TRBJ1-2,TGTGCCAGCACGAAGGAGTATGGCTACACCTTC,CASTKEYGYTF
TRBD1,TRBV9,-,TRBJ2-1,TGTGCCAGCAGCGTCGGACAGGGGGCGGGGAACAATGAGCAGTTCTTC,CASSVGQGAGNNEQFF
-,TRBV7-2,-,TRBJ2-5,TGTGCCAGCAGCTTAGAGGGCCGGGACTGGGAGACCCAGTACTTC,CASSLEGRDWETQYF
-,TRBV12-3/TRBV12-4,-,TRBJ1-1,TGTGCCAGCAGTTTCGAGAAAAGGGAGAGGGCTTTCTTT,CASSFEKRERAFF
-,TRBV11-2,-,TRBJ1-2,TGTGCCAGCAGCTTTAGGGACGCTCCCCGGGGGACCTTC,CASSFRDAPRGTF